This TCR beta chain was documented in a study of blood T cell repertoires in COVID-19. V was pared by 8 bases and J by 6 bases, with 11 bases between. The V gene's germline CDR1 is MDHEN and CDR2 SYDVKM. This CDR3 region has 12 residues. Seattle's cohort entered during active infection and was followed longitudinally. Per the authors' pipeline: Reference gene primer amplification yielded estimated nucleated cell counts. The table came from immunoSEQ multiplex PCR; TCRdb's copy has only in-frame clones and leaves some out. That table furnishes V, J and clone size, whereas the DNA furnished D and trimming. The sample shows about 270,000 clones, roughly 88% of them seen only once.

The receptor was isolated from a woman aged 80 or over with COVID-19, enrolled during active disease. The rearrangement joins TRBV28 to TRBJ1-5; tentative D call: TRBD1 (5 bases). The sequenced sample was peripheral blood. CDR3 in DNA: TGTGCCAGCGGGGGGACCCTTCAGCCCCAGCATTTT. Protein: CASGGTLQPQHF.